The 14 T cell receptor beta chains below all came from one sample that was sequenced in a study of cytomegalovirus exposure and HLA in healthy donors. Profiling relied on immunoSEQ multiplex PCR, and the TCRdb table lists in-frame clones only, not all of them. Among some 86,000 clones listed, 80% to 95% were seen once. The sample was PBMCs. Receptor source: a woman aged 30 to 39 in good health and CMV-seronegative.

V gene TRBV7-2 combines with J gene TRBJ1-3; no clear D gene. The CDR3 has 16 residues. The germline V gene encodes CDR1 SGHTA and CDR2 FQGNSA. Trimming shortened V by 0 bases and J by 2 bases, and 11 bases separated the two germline ends. The CDR3 DNA reads as TGTGCCAGCAGCTTAGCTACGACTGAGCCTGGAAACACCATATATTTT. Its protein product is CASSLATTEPGNTIYF.

This clone was detected only a few times. V gene TRBV27 combines with J gene TRBJ2-7; TRBD1 matches at 8 bases. V dropped 6 bases and J dropped 2; count of bases not matched to a gene: 6. The CDR3 sequence is 14 residues long. From germline, CDR1 is MNHEY and CDR2 SMNVEV (reference sequence). CDR3 sequence (DNA): TGTGCCAGCAGGTGGACAGGGACGGCCTACGAGCAGTACTTC. Protein sequence: CASRWTGTAYEQYF.

This clone was counted once. V usage is TRBV27 and J usage is TRBJ2-7, with 7 bases fitting TRBD1. CDR1 and CDR2 (germline): MNHEY, SMNVEV (reference sequence). The CDR3 has 15 amino acids. V was clipped by 4 bases and J by 0 bases; unmatched bases: 6. The CDR3 loop is CASSSTGYSSYEQYF. Written as DNA, the CDR3 is TGTGCCAGCAGTTCGACAGGGTATAGCTCCTACGAGCAGTACTTC.

The chain employs TRBV28 and TRBJ1-1; perhaps TRBD1 as D (5 bases). The germline V and J ends were trimmed by 2 bases and 7 bases, with 14 bases remaining between them. The CDR3 is 14 residues long. CDR1 and CDR2 from the germline V gene are MDHEN and SYDVKM. Here the CDR3 DNA reads TGTGCCAGCAGTTTAGCAGGGTCGTTAGGTGAAGCTTTCTTT. Its protein is CASSLAGSLGEAFF.

The rearrangement uses TRBV7-9 and TRBJ1-1; D is possibly TRBD1 (6 bases). The V gene's germline CDR1 is SEHNR and CDR2 FQNEAQ (reference sequence). This CDR3 is 13 amino acids long. With 5 bases removed from V and 1 base from J, the gap between germline ends came to 8 bases. CDR3 loop: CASSEQGNTEAFF. CDR3 DNA sequence: TGTGCCAGCAGCGAACAGGGGAACACTGAAGCTTTCTTT.

This CDR3 is CASSIGAGERTEAFF. Written as DNA, the CDR3 is TGTGCCAGTAGTATAGGCGCAGGGGAGAGAACTGAAGCTTTCTTT. The rearrangement links TRBV19 to TRBJ1-1; D possibly corresponds to TRBD1 (6 bases). V lost 1 base and J lost 5, with 14 bases in between. The CDR3 runs to 15 residues. Germline CDR1 and CDR2: LNHDA and SQIVND (reference sequence).

The CDR3 protein is CASSRGQENSPLHF. The CDR3 DNA reads TGTGCCAGCAGCCGAGGACAGGAGAATTCACCCCTCCACTTT. The J gene is TRBJ1-6, the V gene TRBV7-3, with 7 bases matching TRBD1. V gave up 5 bases and J gave up 7 bases; unmatched junction bases: 5. The CDR3 is 14 amino acids. Germline assignment: CDR1 SGHTA and CDR2 FQGTGA.

The chain links TRBV4-3 to TRBJ1-1; D is possibly TRBD1 (6 bases). This CDR3 has 17 amino acids. Deletions cut 0 bases from V and 1 base from J, with 15 bases between. Germline V CDR1 and CDR2: LGHNA, YSLEER. CDR3 sequence reads: CASSQEWGGARNTEAFF. Here the CDR3 DNA reads TGCGCCAGCAGCCAAGAGTGGGGGGGCGCGAGGAACACTGAAGCTTTCTTT.

The chain links TRBV4-1 to TRBJ2-7; D possibly corresponds to TRBD1 (5 bases). Germline-derived CDR1 and CDR2 are MGHRA and YSYEKL. Trimming took off 9 bases at V and 3 bases at J, with 30 bases between the two ends. This CDR3 is built from 18 residues. CDR3: CARQPNRFIESMDYEQYF. The CDR3 bases are TGCGCCAGACAGCCAAACAGGTTCATAGAAAGCATGGACTACGAGCAGTACTTC.

The chain uses TRBV2 and TRBJ2-5; 9 bases line up with TRBD2. The CDR3 sequence is 15 residues long. V was pared by 6 bases and J by 5 bases, with 10 bases of the junction left unmatched. Germline V CDR1 and CDR2: SNHLY, FYNNEI. This CDR3 is CASRRLAVGGETQYF. The DNA of the CDR3 is TGTGCCAGCAGAAGACTAGCGGTCGGCGGGGAGACCCAGTACTTC.

The chain is built from TRBV6-4 and TRBJ2-3; 7 bases align to TRBD2. Germline trimming cut 2 bases from V and 4 bases from J; bases unmatched to any gene: 6. Germline assignment: CDR1 MRHNA and CDR2 SNTAGT. The CDR3 has 15 amino acids. CDR3 DNA sequence: TGTGCCAGCAGTGACGGCGGGAGAGACGCAGATACGCAGTATTTT. It is translated as CASSDGGRDADTQYF.

This chain joins TRBV28 and TRBJ2-7, with a tentative D call TRBD1 (7 bases). This CDR3 contains 15 residues. V lost 6 bases and J lost 7, with 22 bases in between. Germline CDR1 MDHEN, CDR2 SYDVKM. CDR3 in DNA: TGTGCCAGCAGCCGCGCAGGGGGGTACTCTCGAGAGCAGTACTTC. Translating it yields CASSRAGGYSREQYF.

The chain carries TRBV5-1 and TRBJ1-1; D is perhaps TRBD1 (5 bases). The V end lost 0 bases, the J end lost 1 base, and 13 bases lay between the germline ends. The CDR3 spans 16 residues. Germline CDR1 is SGHRS and CDR2 is YFSETQ. The CDR3 reads CASSLARGLENTEAFF. The CDR3 DNA is TGCGCCAGCAGCTTGGCTCGGGGGTTGGAGAACACTGAAGCTTTCTTT.

This clone was seen once. CDR3 in amino acids: CASSLTGTGAAYEQYF. The DNA for the CDR3 is TGTGCCAGCAGCCTCACCGGGACAGGGGCTGCCTACGAGCAGTACTTC. V usage is TRBV7-2 and J usage is TRBJ2-7; 10 nucleotides match TRBD1. Losses at the gene ends were 5 bases for V and 2 bases for J; bases not matched to a gene: 9. Germline V lookup: CDR1 SGHTA, CDR2 FQGNSA. This CDR3 has 16 amino acids.